These 22 T cell receptor beta chains were sequenced from one sample in a study of T-cell memory formation after mild COVID-19. Using its own MiXCR run on the 5' RACE reads, TCRdb lists one record per CDR3 protein. The profile covers approximately 350,000 distinct CDR3 sequences, with 10% to 15% appearing a single time and about 20% taken by the ten largest. The material sequenced was PBMCs or a T cell subset sorted from them (not recorded which). These receptors originate from a man between 18 and 29 years old who had mild COVID-19 (a few samples of this study predate the infection). Cell type and time point are not known.

The gene calls are TRBV5-6 and TRBJ2-7; D gene unclear. This CDR3 is built from 14 residues. Deletions cut 4 bases from V and 5 bases from J, with 16 bases between. Germline lookup yields CDR1 SGHDT and CDR2 YYEEEE. The CDR3 nucleotides are TGTGCCAGCAGCCGCCCGAACTCCGTCGACGAGCAGTACGTC. Translation: CASSRPNSVDEQYV.

V usage is TRBV12-3 or TRBV12-4 and J usage is TRBJ1-5; 11 bases match TRBD1. The V gene end was trimmed by 6 bases and the J gene end by 1 base; junction bases not matched to a gene: 5. The CDR3 has 16 residues. The CDR3 loop is CASSTGTGGSNQPQHF. DNA for the CDR3: TGTGCCAGCAGCACCGGGACAGGGGGGAGCAATCAGCCCCAGCATTTT.

This clonotype was observed a handful of times. The chain couples TRBV3-1 to TRBJ2-7, with a weak D call TRBD1 (5 bases). The CDR3 extends over 14 amino acids. V was pared by 3 bases and J by 0 bases, with 9 bases between. CDR1 is LGHDT and CDR2 is YNNKEL in the germline V gene (reference sequence). The CDR3 loop reads CASSQLQASYEQYF. The DNA of the CDR3 is TGTGCCAGCAGCCAGTTACAGGCCTCCTACGAGCAGTACTTC.

This chain connects TRBV12-3 or TRBV12-4 to TRBJ2-2, with 8 bases matching TRBD2. The CDR3 extends over 15 amino acids. Trimming at V came to 6 bases and at J to 4 bases, leaving 7 bases not matched to a gene. This CDR3 reads CASSKRGWATGELFF. The CDR3 DNA is TGTGCCAGCAGCAAGCGGGGGTGGGCCACCGGGGAGCTGTTTTTT.

In its sample, this clonotype was seen a few times. The chain carries TRBV20-1 and TRBJ2-3, with D possibly being TRBD2 (5 bases). The ends were cut back, 3 bases at V and 6 bases at J, with 13 bases in the middle. Germline CDR1 reads DFQATT; CDR2 reads SNEGSKA (reference sequence). CDR3 length equals 13 residues. CDR3 region: CSARTGVRDTQYF. The CDR3, as DNA: TGCAGTGCTAGGACCGGGGTGAGGGATACGCAGTATTTT.

V is TRBV19 and J is TRBJ2-7; 8 bases fit TRBD2. The germline CDR1 and CDR2 sequences are LNHDA and SQIVND (reference sequence). J gave up 2 bases and V 2 bases, and 8 bases lay outside the gene matches. The CDR3 runs to 16 residues. The CDR3 loop is CASSISASGYPYEQYF. The CDR3 bases are TGTGCCAGTAGTATATCGGCTAGCGGGTACCCCTACGAGCAGTACTTC.

This clonotype was seen once. The gene calls are TRBV5-1 and TRBJ2-3, with 8 bases identical to TRBD2. The V gene end was trimmed by 5 bases and the J gene end by 1 base; junction bases not matched to a gene: 3. Germline V CDR1 and CDR2: SGHRS, YFSETQ. The CDR3 covers 14 residues. The CDR3: CASRSGGGTDTQYF. The CDR3 DNA reads TGCGCCAGCAGGAGCGGGGGTGGCACAGATACGCAGTATTTT.

This clonotype has only a few counts. The chain has TRBV5-1 and TRBJ2-5; TRBD2 agrees at 12 bases. Losses at the gene ends were 1 base for V and 2 bases for J; bases not matched to a gene: 9. Germline-derived CDR1 and CDR2 are SGHRS and YFSETQ. This CDR3 comprises 18 residues. CDR3 coding DNA: TGCGCCAGCAGCTTGTTCAGGACTAGCGGGGCGCCTCAAGAGACCCAGTACTTC. Encoded protein: CASSLFRTSGAPQETQYF.

This clonotype was counted only a few times. V gene TRBV5-1 combines with J gene TRBJ2-2; D is unclear. The length of the CDR3 is 14 residues. The germline V and J ends were trimmed by 3 bases and 8 bases, with 14 bases remaining between them. The germline V gene has CDR1 SGHRS and CDR2 YFSETQ. CDR3 coding DNA: TGCGCCAGCAGCTCCCGACCCGGACGGGGGGAGCTGTTTTTT. This sequence encodes CASSSRPGRGELFF.

The chain combines TRBV2 with TRBJ2-5; the match to TRBD1 covers 10 bases. Germline V gene sequence: CDR1 SNHLY, CDR2 FYNNEI. The V and J ends lost 3 bases and 6 bases, in that order; junction bases with no gene match: 7. The CDR3 has 15 residues. The DNA of the CDR3 is TGTGCCAGCAGTGACAGGACAGGGGGGAGAAAGACCCAGTACTTC. Translation: CASSDRTGGRKTQYF.

This clonotype has just a few counts. The gene calls are TRBV15 and TRBJ1-2; 8 nucleotides agree with TRBD1. Looked up from germline, CDR1 is LNHNV and CDR2 is YYDKDF (reference sequence). The CDR3 is 15 residues long. Losses at the gene ends were 7 bases for V and 8 bases for J; bases not matched to a gene: 15. In DNA form, the CDR3 reads TGTGCCACCACCCGCGGAGGACAGGGTGCAGAGGGCTACACCTTC. Residues: CATTRGGQGAEGYTF.

The chain links TRBV29-1 to TRBJ2-1, with D perhaps TRBD1 (5 bases). From germline, CDR1 is SQVTM and CDR2 ANQGSEA. The CDR3 has 12 amino acids. V was clipped by 3 bases and J by 9 bases, with 12 bases between them. CDR3 coding DNA: TGCAGCGTTGAGTTCTGGCAGGGTGAGCAGTTCTTC. It codes for CSVEFWQGEQFF.

This clonotype was found many times. V usage is TRBV20-1 and J usage is TRBJ1-2, with 7 bases identical to TRBD1. The CDR3 runs 13 residues. With V trimmed by 5 bases and J by 4 bases, 7 bases remained unmatched. Germline-derived CDR1 and CDR2 are DFQATT and SNEGSKA (reference sequence). CDR3 nucleotide sequence: TGCAGTGCTCGACGCGACAGGGTCTATGGCTACACCTTC. It is translated as CSARRDRVYGYTF.

Concerning this clonotype: Likely a read error: the CDR3 ends without its conserved phenylalanine or tryptophan. The chain links TRBV7-9 to TRBJ2-7; TRBD1 is a possible D gene (6 bases). The CDR3 sequence is 13 residues long. Looked up from germline, CDR1 is SEHNR and CDR2 is FQNEAQ (reference sequence). Trimming shortened V by 7 bases and J by 2 bases, and 12 bases separated the two germline ends. The CDR3 DNA follows: TGTGCCAGCACCACGAACAGGGCCTACGAGCAGTACCTC. Residues: CASTTNRAYEQYL.

This clonotype appeared a few times. The genes are TRBV20-1 and TRBJ2-4; D might be TRBD2 (5 bases). Trimming took 3 bases from V and 1 from J, leaving 7 bases between them. Per the germline V gene, CDR1 is DFQATT and CDR2 is SNEGSKA (reference sequence). The CDR3 covers 13 residues. CDR3: CSASTGAKNIQYF. CDR3 nucleotide sequence: TGCAGTGCTAGCACGGGGGCCAAAAACATTCAGTACTTC.

The sample holds a few counts of this clonotype. The rearrangement links TRBV4-3 to TRBJ2-7; D might be TRBD2 (6 bases). Germline V gene lookup returns CDR1 LGHNA and CDR2 YSLEER. The CDR3 is made up of 13 amino acids. The germline V and J ends were trimmed by 4 bases and 4 bases, with 11 bases remaining between them. The CDR3 loop is CASSRGVEYEQYF. The DNA for the CDR3 is TGCGCCAGCAGCCGCGGGGTGGAGTACGAGCAGTACTTC.

This clonotype was counted only a few times. The J gene is TRBJ1-5, the V gene TRBV2; 7 bases agree with TRBD1. The V segment lost 5 bases and the J segment 9 bases; nucleotides outside the gene matches: 7. Germline V lookup: CDR1 SNHLY, CDR2 FYNNEI. This CDR3 is 13 amino acids long. The CDR3 region has the DNA TGTGCCAGCAGTCGGGACAGCGGAGGGCCCCAGCATTTT. Translating gives CASSRDSGGPQHF.

This clonotype has just a few counts. The J gene is TRBJ1-6, the V gene TRBV18; D perhaps matches TRBD1 (5 bases). V lost 4 bases to trimming and J lost 9 bases, with 22 bases between them. In germline, CDR1 is KGHSH, CDR2 LQKENI. The CDR3 runs 17 residues. The CDR3 nucleotides are TGTGCCAGCTCACAACTCGTTAGGAGCGGGGGAAGTTCACCCCTCCACTTT. The encoded protein is CASSQLVRSGGSSPLHF.

This sequence joins TRBV27 and TRBJ1-1, with D possibly being TRBD1 (6 bases). V lost 7 bases and J 0 bases, leaving 12 bases between the germline ends. CDR3 length equals 14 residues. The germline CDR1 and CDR2 sequences are MNHEY and SMNVEV (reference sequence). The CDR3 loop is CASMYTGLNTEAFF. In nucleotides, the CDR3 is TGTGCCAGCATGTATACAGGGCTGAACACTGAAGCTTTCTTT.

The chain uses TRBV5-1 and TRBJ1-5, with D possibly TRBD1 on 6 matching bases. Germline CDR1 reads SGHRS; CDR2 reads YFSETQ. The CDR3 consists of 14 residues. V shed 4 bases and J shed 6 bases, with 14 bases lying between them. The CDR3 reads CASSVTGVGQPQHF. The CDR3 coding sequence is TGCGCCAGCAGCGTGACAGGTGTCGGTCAGCCCCAGCATTTT. The full variable domain, its missing parts supplied by reference TRBV5-1 and TRBJ1-5, is KAGVTQTPRYLIKTRGQQVTLSCSPISGHRSVSWYQQTPGQGLQFLFEYFSETQRNKGNFPGRFSGRQFSNSRSEMNVSTLELGDSALYLCASSVTGVGQPQHFGDGTRLSIL.

This clonotype showed up just a few times. This chain joins TRBV12-3 or TRBV12-4 and TRBJ2-1, with D possibly being TRBD1 or TRBD2 (6 bases each). The CDR3 consists of 13 residues. V was shortened by 3 bases and J by 10 bases, with 13 bases between the two germline ends. The CDR3 DNA follows: TGTGCCAGCAGTTTGGCGTTAGGGGGGGAGCAGTTCTTC. It yields the protein CASSLALGGEQFF.

The chain joins TRBV4-3 to TRBJ1-6; D ambiguous. V shed 0 bases and J shed 8 bases, with 11 bases lying between them. The CDR3 has 15 amino acids. Germline CDR1 and CDR2: LGHNA and YSLEER. CDR3 in amino acids: CASSQDSGPDSPLHF. The DNA for the CDR3 is TGCGCCAGCAGCCAAGATTCGGGTCCAGATTCACCCCTCCACTTT.